This TCR beta chain derives from a study of blood T cell repertoires in COVID-19. Sequencing was performed with immunoSEQ multiplex PCR; in TCRdb, only in-frame clones are kept and a portion is missing. The sample has tens of thousands of clones; 78% are singletons. Germline assignment: CDR1 SGHTS and CDR2 YDEGEE. This CDR3 contains 14 residues. V lost 5 bases, J lost 4 bases, and 7 bases stayed unmatched. The chain joins TRBV5-8 to TRBJ2-7; 9 bases map to TRBD1. Sequenced sample: peripheral blood. The clonotype comes from a human donor in a cohort sampled during active COVID-19. The CDR3 sequence: CASRKTGGGYEQYF. The CDR3 bases are TGTGCCAGCAGAAAAACAGGGGGCGGGTACGAGCAGTACTTC.